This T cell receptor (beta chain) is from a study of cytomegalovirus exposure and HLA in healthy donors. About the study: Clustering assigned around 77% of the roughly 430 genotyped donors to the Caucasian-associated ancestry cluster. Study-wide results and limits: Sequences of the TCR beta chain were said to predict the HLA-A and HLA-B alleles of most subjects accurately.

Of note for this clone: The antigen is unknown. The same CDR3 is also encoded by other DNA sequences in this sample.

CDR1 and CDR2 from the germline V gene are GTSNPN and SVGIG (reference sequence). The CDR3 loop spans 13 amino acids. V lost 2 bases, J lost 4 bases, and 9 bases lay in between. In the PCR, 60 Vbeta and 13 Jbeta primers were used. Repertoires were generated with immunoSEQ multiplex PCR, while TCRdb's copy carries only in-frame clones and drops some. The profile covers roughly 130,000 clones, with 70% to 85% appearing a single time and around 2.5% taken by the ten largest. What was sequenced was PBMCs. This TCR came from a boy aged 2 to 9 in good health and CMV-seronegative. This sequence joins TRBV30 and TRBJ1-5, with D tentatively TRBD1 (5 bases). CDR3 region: CAWSRGLNQPQHF. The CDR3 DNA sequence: TGTGCCTGGAGTCGGGGACTTAATCAGCCCCAGCATTTT. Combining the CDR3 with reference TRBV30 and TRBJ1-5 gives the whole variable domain SQTIHQWPATLVQPVGSPLSLECTVEGTSNPNLYWYRQAAGRGLQLLFYSVGIGQISSEVPQNLSASRPQDRQFILSSKKLLLSDSGFYLCAWSRGLNQPQHFGDGTRLSIL.